Below, 12 T cell receptor beta chains from the same sample are listed, as sequenced in a study of cytomegalovirus exposure and HLA in healthy donors. Researchers ran the PCR with 60 Vbeta and 13 Jbeta primers. Repertoires were generated with immunoSEQ multiplex PCR, while TCRdb's copy carries only in-frame clones and drops some. The table lists tens of thousands of clones, around 78% of them singletons, with around 0.53% in the top ten. Sequencing was performed on PBMCs. The receptors shown here come from a man aged 30 to 45 in good health and CMV-seronegative.

This chain links TRBV5-8 with TRBJ1-2, with D possibly TRBD1 on 6 matching bases. Per the germline V gene, CDR1 is SGHTS and CDR2 is YDEGEE. The germline V and J ends were trimmed by 2 bases and 8 bases, with 7 bases remaining between them. The CDR3 runs to 11 residues. The chain's CDR3 is CASSFQGGYTF. The CDR3 region has the DNA TGTGCCAGCAGCTTTCAGGGGGGCTACACCTTC.

CDR3 protein: CASSEARDRPRGEQYV. CDR3 nucleotide sequence: TGTGCCAGCAGTGAAGCCAGGGACAGGCCTCGGGGGGAGCAGTACGTC. The V and J genes are TRBV2 and TRBJ2-7; 8 nucleotides match TRBD1. Trimming cost V 0 bases and J 7 bases; bases outside gene matches: 11. CDR1 and CDR2 (germline): SNHLY, FYNNEI. The CDR3 runs 16 residues.

The J gene is TRBJ2-3, the V gene TRBV29-1; the D gene is possibly TRBD2 (5 bases). Trimming shortened V by 4 bases and J by 2 bases, and 13 bases separated the two germline ends. This CDR3 is built from 14 residues. CDR1 and CDR2 (germline): SQVTM, ANQGSEA. The CDR3: CSVVPSGHTDTQYF. CDR3 sequence (DNA): TGCAGCGTTGTCCCGAGCGGCCACACAGATACGCAGTATTTT.

The V gene is TRBV11-3, the J gene TRBJ1-1; D ambiguous. Trimming removed 3 bases from V and 2 bases from J, with 10 bases in between. In germline, CDR1 is SGHNT, CDR2 YENEEA. The CDR3 is made up of 14 amino acids. The CDR3 region is CASSFGRGNTEAFF. The CDR3 nucleotides are TGTGCCAGCAGCTTTGGTCGAGGTAACACTGAAGCTTTCTTT.

The chain uses TRBV27 and TRBJ2-2; 8 bases align to TRBD2. V trimming: 3 bases; J trimming: 5 bases; junction bases outside the gene matches: 8. CDR1 and CDR2 (germline): MNHEY, SMNVEV (reference sequence). CDR3 size: 16 residues. The CDR3 spells CASSLRRGVGTGELFF. CDR3 nucleotide sequence: TGTGCCAGCAGTTTGCGGCGGGGGGTGGGGACCGGGGAGCTGTTTTTT.

The gene calls are TRBV14 and TRBJ2-3; 10 bases are a match to TRBD2. V was pared by 4 bases and J by 7 bases, with 14 bases of the junction left unmatched. Germline-derived CDR1 and CDR2 are SGHDN and FVKESK. The CDR3 length is 17 residues. The CDR3 protein is CASSPDQRLAGEYTQYF. Written as DNA, the CDR3 is TGTGCCAGCAGCCCCGACCAGCGTCTAGCGGGGGAGTATACGCAGTATTTT.

CDR3 DNA sequence: TGCAGCGTTGACAGGGGAGGGACTGAAGCTTTCTTT. Protein sequence: CSVDRGGTEAFF. This chain links TRBV29-1 with TRBJ1-1; TRBD1 might be the D (6 bases). CDR3 size: 12 residues. Trimming shortened V by 3 bases and J by 5 bases, and 10 bases separated the two germline ends. Germline values: CDR1 SQVTM, CDR2 ANQGSEA.

This clone is a singleton in its sample. The rearrangement uses TRBV5-1 and TRBJ1-2; a weak D match, TRBD1 (5 bases). Trimming pared 1 base from V and 4 bases from J, leaving 14 bases between. Germline V lookup: CDR1 SGHRS, CDR2 YFSETQ. The CDR3 runs 15 residues. The CDR3 region has the DNA TGCGCCAGCAGCTTGTCTGGAGGGGCGGGCTATGGCTACACCTTC. It encodes CASSLSGGAGYGYTF.

The chain links TRBV11-3 to TRBJ2-5; 8 bases line up with TRBD2. Germline lookup yields CDR1 SGHNT and CDR2 YENEEA. CDR3 length: 13 amino acids. Trimming at V came to 5 bases and at J to 7 bases, leaving 6 bases not matched to a gene. CDR3 protein: CASSPREGGTQYF. Written as DNA, the CDR3 is TGTGCCAGCAGCCCCCGGGAGGGGGGGACCCAGTACTTC.

The V call is TRBV13, the J call TRBJ1-3, with D unresolved. Deletions cut 3 bases from V and 0 bases from J, with 9 bases between. The CDR3 sequence is 15 residues long. Germline-derived CDR1 and CDR2 are PRHDT and FYEKMQ (reference sequence). The CDR3 DNA sequence: TGTGCCAGCAGCTTTGCGTACCCCTCTGGAAACACCATATATTTT. It is translated as CASSFAYPSGNTIYF.

J is TRBJ1-2 and V is TRBV5-4; 7 bases map to TRBD1. Germline CDR1 SGHNT, CDR2 YYREEE (reference sequence). CDR3 length: 20 residues. Trimming cost V 2 bases and J 4 bases; bases outside gene matches: 23. The CDR3 loop reads CASSFDFGRDSDDSSYGYTF. The CDR3 bases are TGTGCCAGCAGCTTCGACTTTGGGCGGGACAGCGACGATAGTAGCTATGGCTACACCTTC.

The chain uses TRBV9 and TRBJ1-2; tentative D call: TRBD1 (6 bases). Germline-derived CDR1 and CDR2 are SGDLS and YYNGEE. The ends were cut back, 8 bases at V and 6 bases at J, with 17 bases in the middle. The CDR3 loop spans 13 amino acids. This CDR3 reads CASRAKQGNGYTF. CDR3 in DNA: TGTGCCAGTAGAGCTAAACAGGGTAATGGCTACACCTTC. Full variable domain (outside the CDR3, taken from reference TRBV9 and TRBJ1-2): DSGVTQTPKHLITATGQRVTLRCSPRSGDLSVYWYQQSLDQGLQFLIQYYNGEERAKGNILERFSAQQFPDLHSELNLSSLELGDSALYFCASRAKQGNGYTFGSGTRLTVV.